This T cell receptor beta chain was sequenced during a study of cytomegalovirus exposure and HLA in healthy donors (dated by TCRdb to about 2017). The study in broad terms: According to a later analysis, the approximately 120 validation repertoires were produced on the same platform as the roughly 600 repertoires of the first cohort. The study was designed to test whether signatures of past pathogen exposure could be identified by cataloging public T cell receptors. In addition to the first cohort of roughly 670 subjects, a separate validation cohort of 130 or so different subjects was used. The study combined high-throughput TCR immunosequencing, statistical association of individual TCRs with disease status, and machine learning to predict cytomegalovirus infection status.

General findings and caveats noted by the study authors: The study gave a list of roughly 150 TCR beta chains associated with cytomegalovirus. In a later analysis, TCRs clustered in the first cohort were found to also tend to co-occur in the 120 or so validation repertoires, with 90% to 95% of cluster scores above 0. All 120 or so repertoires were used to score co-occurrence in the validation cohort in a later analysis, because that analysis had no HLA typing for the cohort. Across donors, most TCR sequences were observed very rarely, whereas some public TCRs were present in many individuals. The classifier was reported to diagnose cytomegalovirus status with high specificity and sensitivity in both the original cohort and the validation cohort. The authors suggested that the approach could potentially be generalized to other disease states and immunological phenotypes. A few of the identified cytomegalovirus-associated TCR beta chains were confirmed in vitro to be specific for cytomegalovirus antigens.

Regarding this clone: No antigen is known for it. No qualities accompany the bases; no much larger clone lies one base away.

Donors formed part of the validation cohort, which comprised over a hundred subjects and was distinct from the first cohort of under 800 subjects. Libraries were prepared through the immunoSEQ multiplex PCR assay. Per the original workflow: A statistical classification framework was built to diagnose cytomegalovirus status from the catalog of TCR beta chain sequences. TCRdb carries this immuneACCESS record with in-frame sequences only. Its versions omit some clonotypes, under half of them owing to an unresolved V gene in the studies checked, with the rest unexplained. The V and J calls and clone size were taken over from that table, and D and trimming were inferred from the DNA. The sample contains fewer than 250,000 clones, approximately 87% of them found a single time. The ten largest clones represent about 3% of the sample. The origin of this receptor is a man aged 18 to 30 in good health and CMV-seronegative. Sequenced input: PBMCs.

The CDR3 in this case is CASSYGTPSYEQYF. The DNA sequence is TGTGCCAGCAGTTACGGGACACCCTCCTACGAGCAGTACTTC. In this chain, TRBV6-5 is recombined with TRBJ2-7; 6 matching bases give a weak D call of TRBD1. According to the germline V gene, CDR1 reads MNHEY and CDR2 reads SVGAGI. V sheds 2 bases and J sheds 0 bases, leaving 8 bases between their ends. The CDR3 numbers 14 residues from cysteine through phenylalanine. Of all the DNA, just the CDR3 is kept, 42 bases in frame from base 1.